This entry describes one TCR beta chain. The data were produced by immunoSEQ multiplex PCR, yet TCRdb's version contains in-frame clones alone and is incomplete. Found here are 330,000 or so clones, 88% of them singletons; the top ten hold more than 5%. This sample stems from a study of blood T cell repertoires in COVID-19. In the study overall: In each case, the material was cDNA or gDNA derived from T cells, B-cell-depleted T cells, or PBMCs.

The CDR3 runs 15 residues. Germline V CDR1 and CDR2: SGHVS, FQNEAQ. V was cut by 3 bases and J by 6 bases, with 14 bases left in between. The age range of participants was 18 to 89 years, with residence in about 25 US areas. Participants reported their clinical history, and cohort assignment relied on those reports. The recovered donors of Cohort 3 showed two negative PCRs, clearance, or symptom resolution. What was sequenced was PBMCs or T cells enriched from blood (not recorded which). The chain uses TRBV7-8 and TRBJ1-4; a possible D gene is TRBD1 (6 bases). This sequence was found in a man younger than 40 who had recovered from COVID-19. DNA of the CDR3: TGTGCCAGCAGCTTGTCCCGGGACATGGATGAAAAACTGTTTTTT. Its protein product is CASSLSRDMDEKLFF. Complete variable domain (other parts from reference TRBV7-8 and TRBJ1-4): GAGVSQSPRYKVAKRGQDVALRCDPISGHVSLFWYQQALGQGPEFLTYFQNEAQLDKSGLPSDRFFAERPEGSVSTLKIQRTQQEDSAVYLCASSLSRDMDEKLFFGSGTQLSVL.